The entry below gives a single T cell receptor (beta chain) sequence along with its context. This specimen belongs to a study of blood T cell repertoires in COVID-19. Deletions cut 4 bases from V and 5 bases from J, with 20 bases between. Germline CDR1 GTSNPN, CDR2 SVGIG (reference sequence). The CDR3 is 16 amino acids. Assay: immunoSEQ multiplex PCR; the TCRdb copy retains only in-frame clones and omits some. Altogether hundreds of thousands of clones are present, about 88% being singletons, with the ten largest covering 2% to 2.5%. The receptor's source is a woman in her sixties in a cohort exposed to, infected with or recovered from COVID-19 (not recorded which). The V and J genes are TRBV30 and TRBJ2-2; possibly TRBD1 for D (6 bases). Sequencing was performed on PBMCs or T cells enriched from blood (not recorded which). The CDR3 coding sequence is TGTGCCTGGAAATCGGGATGGGGACAAGGAACCGGGGAGCTGTTTTTT. It codes for CAWKSGWGQGTGELFF.